The entry below gives a single T cell receptor beta chain sequence along with its context. What it recognizes is unknown. The PCR ran on 60 Vbeta and 13 Jbeta primers. Method: immunoSEQ multiplex PCR; TCRdb's copy keeps in-frame clones and lacks some. The data contain about 180,000 clones, 77% of them seen just once; the ten biggest clones take up approximately 1.4%. The germline CDR1 and CDR2 sequences are MNHNY and SVGAGI (reference sequence). The CDR3 spans 15 residues. The trim removed 5 bases at V and 0 bases at J, leaving 2 bases unmatched. The data belong to a study of cytomegalovirus exposure and HLA in healthy donors. About the study: Earlier work reported roughly 120 million unique TCR beta sequences from some 170 million T cells. Study outcomes and limitations: Trimming of TCR beta V- and J-genes showed a link, identified in a later analysis, to a missense DCLRE1C variant.

Though nominally healthy at sampling, donors likely had unrecorded immune exposures. The J gene is TRBJ2-1, the V gene TRBV6-6; TRBD2 aligns across 9 bases. The source material was PBMCs. The TCR comes from a young man in good health and CMV-seronegative. The CDR3 region has the DNA TGTGCCAGCAGTGCGGGGGGGAGCTCCTACAATGAGCAGTTCTTC. Protein sequence: CASSAGGSSYNEQFF.